This T cell receptor beta chain originates from a study of blood T cell repertoires in COVID-19. Germline assignment: CDR1 SGHNT and CDR2 YENEEA. The CDR3 totals 14 residues. V was trimmed by 1 base and J by 3 bases, leaving 7 bases between them. In the study's own analysis: Estimation of nucleated cell counts was performed using reference gene primer amplification. Clones were sequenced by immunoSEQ multiplex PCR, and TCRdb holds only the in-frame ones, with some missing. Clone size and the V and J calls come from that table; the DNA yielded D and trimming. Among over 85,000 clones, 70% to 90% were seen once, and the ten largest hold about 3%.

The V call is TRBV11-3, the J call TRBJ2-1; a weak D match, TRBD2 (6 bases). Material for sequencing was peripheral blood. The clonotype originates from a man aged 50 to 60 with active or convalescent COVID-19. DNA for the CDR3: TGTGCCAGCAGCTTAGGGGGGGACTACAATGAGCAGTTCTTC. This gives the protein CASSLGGDYNEQFF.